This T cell receptor beta chain was sequenced in a study of T-cell reconstitution after alpha-beta-depleted transplantation in children. General study findings and limits: At around two months after transplant, the alpha-beta T cells were reportedly derived from several hundred expanded clones that came from non-depleted graft cells. Some patients' high day-60 TCRbeta diversity was attributed to recipient cells surviving conditioning. Newly produced T cells mostly accounted for T-cell counts and diversity one year post-transplant.

The CDR3 contains 13 residues. The V gene's germline CDR1 is SQVTM and CDR2 ANQGSEA. V trimming: 3 bases; J trimming: 1 base; junction bases outside the gene matches: 3. A TCRbeta library incorporating unique molecular identifiers was prepared. TCRdb analysed the PCR reads with MiXCR anew, one entry per CDR3 protein. The sample has 120,000 to 150,000 distinct CDR3 sequences, about 8.8% seen once; the top ten hold around 18%. Remarks on this clonotype: The antigen remains unidentified.

Specimen: PBMCs, mostly from graft donor cells, collected 180 days after TCRalphabeta/CD19-depleted stem cell transplant. The sequence was obtained from a female patient between 2 and 15 years old who had a stem cell transplant for congenital amegakaryocytic thrombocytopenia, so the T cells may come from the graft donor. The chain links TRBV29-1 to TRBJ2-7; 7 nucleotides agree with TRBD1. As DNA, the CDR3 is TGCAGCGTTGAGTCAGGGGGATCCTACGAGCAGTACTTC. Amino acids: CSVESGGSYEQYF.